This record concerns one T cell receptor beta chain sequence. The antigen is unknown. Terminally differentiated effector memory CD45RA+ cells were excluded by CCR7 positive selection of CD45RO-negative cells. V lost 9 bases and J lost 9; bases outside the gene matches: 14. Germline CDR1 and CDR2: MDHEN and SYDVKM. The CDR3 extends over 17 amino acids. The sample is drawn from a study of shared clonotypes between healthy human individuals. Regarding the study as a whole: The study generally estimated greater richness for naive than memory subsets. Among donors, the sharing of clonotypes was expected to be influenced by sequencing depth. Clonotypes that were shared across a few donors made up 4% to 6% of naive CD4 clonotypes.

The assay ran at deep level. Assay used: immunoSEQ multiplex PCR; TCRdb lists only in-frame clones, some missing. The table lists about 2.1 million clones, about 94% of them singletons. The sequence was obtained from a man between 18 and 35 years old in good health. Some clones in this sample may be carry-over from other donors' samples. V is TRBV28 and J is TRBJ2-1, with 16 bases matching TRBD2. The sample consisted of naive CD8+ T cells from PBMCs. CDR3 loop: CASNGGIGTSGRGEQFF. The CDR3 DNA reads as TGTGCCAGTAACGGGGGGATCGGGACTAGCGGGAGGGGTGAGCAGTTCTTC. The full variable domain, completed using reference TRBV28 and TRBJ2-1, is DVKVTQSSRYLVKRTGEKVFLECVQDMDHENMFWYRQDPGLGLRLIYFSYDVKMKEKGDIPEGYSVSREKKERFSLILESASTNQTSMYLCASNGGIGTSGRGEQFFGPGTRLTVL.